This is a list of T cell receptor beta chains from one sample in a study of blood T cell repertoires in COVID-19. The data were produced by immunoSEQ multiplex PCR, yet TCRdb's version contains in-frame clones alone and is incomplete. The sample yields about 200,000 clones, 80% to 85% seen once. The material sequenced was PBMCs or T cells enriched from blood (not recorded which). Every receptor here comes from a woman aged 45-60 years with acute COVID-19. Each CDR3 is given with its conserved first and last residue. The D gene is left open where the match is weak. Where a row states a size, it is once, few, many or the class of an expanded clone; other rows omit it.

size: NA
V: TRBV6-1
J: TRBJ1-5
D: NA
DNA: TGTGCCAGCAGTGATCTAGGGGTTCAGCCCCAGCATTTT
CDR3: CASSDLGVQPQHF

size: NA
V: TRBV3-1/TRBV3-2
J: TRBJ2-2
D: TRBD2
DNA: TGTGCCAGCAGACGGACTAGCGGGATTACCGGGGAGCTGTTTTTT
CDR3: CASRRTSGITGELFF

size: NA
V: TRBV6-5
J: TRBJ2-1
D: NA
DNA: TGTGCCACCTCTAGCGTTTATGCCTACAATGAGCAGTTCTTC
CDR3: CATSSVYAYNEQFF

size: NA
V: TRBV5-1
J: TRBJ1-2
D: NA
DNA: TGCGCCAGCAGCTTGAGTGGGTCGGGTGGCTACACCTTC
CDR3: CASSLSGSGGYTF

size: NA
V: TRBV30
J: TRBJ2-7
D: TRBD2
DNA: TGTGCCTGGAGTGCCTTTAACCCTCCGCGGACTAGCGGCTGCTACGAGCAGTACTTC
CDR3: CAWSAFNPPRTSGCYEQYF

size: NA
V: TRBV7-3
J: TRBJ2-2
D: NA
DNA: TGTGCCAGCAGCTCGGGGAACACCGGGGAGCTGTTTTTT
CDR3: CASSSGNTGELFF

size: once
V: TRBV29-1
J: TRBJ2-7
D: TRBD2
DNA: TGCAGCTCCCGGACTAGCGGGAGAAACGAGCAGTACTTC
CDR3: CSSRTSGRNEQYF

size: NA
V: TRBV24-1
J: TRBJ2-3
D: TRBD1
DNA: TGTGCCACCAGTGATCCGGACAGGGGGCAAGATACGCAGTATTTT
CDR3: CATSDPDRGQDTQYF

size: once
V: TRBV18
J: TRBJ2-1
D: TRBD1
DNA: TGTGCCAGCTCACTACCGACAGGGGGCAAGGGAAATGAGCAGTTCTTC
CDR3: CASSLPTGGKGNEQFF

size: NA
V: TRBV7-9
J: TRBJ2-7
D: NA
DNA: TGTGCCAGCAGCCCGGACTCGGTATACGAGCAGTACTTC
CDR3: CASSPDSVYEQYF

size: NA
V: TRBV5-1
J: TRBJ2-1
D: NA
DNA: TGCGCCAGCAGCTTAGTGCGGACCTCGAGGGATGAGCAGTTCTTC
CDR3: CASSLVRTSRDEQFF

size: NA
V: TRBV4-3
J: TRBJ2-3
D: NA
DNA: TGCGCCAGCAGCCGCGGGACTGTCACAGATACGCAGTATTTT
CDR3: CASSRGTVTDTQYF

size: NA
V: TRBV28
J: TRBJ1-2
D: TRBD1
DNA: TGTGCCACGACAGGGAACGTTGGCTACACCTTC
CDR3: CATTGNVGYTF

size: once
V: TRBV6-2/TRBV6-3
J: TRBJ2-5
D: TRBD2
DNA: TGTGCCAGCAGCCCCGTCCCCGGGACTACCTCCAGCCGTGGGGAGACCCAGTACTTC
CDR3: CASSPVPGTTSSRGETQYF

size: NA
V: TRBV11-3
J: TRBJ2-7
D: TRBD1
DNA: TGTGCCAGCAGCTTAGACGGGACAGGGGGTTTCGACGAGCAGTACTTC
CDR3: CASSLDGTGGFDEQYF

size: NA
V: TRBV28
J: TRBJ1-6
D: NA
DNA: TGTGCCAGCAGTTTAGCGGCGGGGAATAATTCACCCCTCCACTTT
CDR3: CASSLAAGNNSPLHF

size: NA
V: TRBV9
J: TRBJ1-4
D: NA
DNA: TGTGCCAGCAGCAGGAGGGAAACTAATGAAAAACTGTTTTTT
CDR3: CASSRRETNEKLFF

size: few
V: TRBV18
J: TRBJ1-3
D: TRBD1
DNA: TGTGCCAGCTCACCTGCCAACGGACAGGGTCCCTCTGGAAACACCATATATTTT
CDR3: CASSPANGQGPSGNTIYF

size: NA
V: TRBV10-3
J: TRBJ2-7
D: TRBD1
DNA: TGTGCCATCAGTGGGACAGGGGGAAACGAGCAGTACTTC
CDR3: CAISGTGGNEQYF

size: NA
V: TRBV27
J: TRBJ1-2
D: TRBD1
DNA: TGTGCCAGCAGTCCAAACAGGGACAGGGGCTACACCTTC
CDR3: CASSPNRDRGYTF

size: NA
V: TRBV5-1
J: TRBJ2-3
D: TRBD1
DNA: TGCGCCAGCAGCCGCAGGGACAGTCTATACACAGATACGCAGTATTTT
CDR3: CASSRRDSLYTDTQYF

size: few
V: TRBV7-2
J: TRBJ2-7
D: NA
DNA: TGTGCCAGCAGCACCGAGGGCAGAAACTACGAGCAGTACTTC
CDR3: CASSTEGRNYEQYF

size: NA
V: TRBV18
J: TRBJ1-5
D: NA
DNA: TGTGCCAGCTCACCGATGACAGGCAATCAGCCCCAGCATTTT
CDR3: CASSPMTGNQPQHF

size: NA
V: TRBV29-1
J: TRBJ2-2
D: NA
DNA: TGCAGCGTTGATATGGGGCCCGGGGAGCTGTTTTTT
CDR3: CSVDMGPGELFF

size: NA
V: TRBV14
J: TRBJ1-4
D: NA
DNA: TGTGCCAGCAGCCAAGGCCCCTTGACGGGAGAAAAACTGTTTTTT
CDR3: CASSQGPLTGEKLFF

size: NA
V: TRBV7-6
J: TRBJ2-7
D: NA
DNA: TGTGCCAGCAGCTTAGAGGGGTATGCGGGACCCACCGGGAACTTC
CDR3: CASSLEGYAGPTGNF

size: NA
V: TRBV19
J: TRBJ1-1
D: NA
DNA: TGTGCCAGTAGACCTACAGGGTTGCCTGAAGCTTTCTTT
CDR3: CASRPTGLPEAFF

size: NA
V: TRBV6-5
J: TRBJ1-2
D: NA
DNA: TGTGCCAGCAGTTACTCTCGCGGGGGCGCGGTTCATGGCTACACCTTC
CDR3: CASSYSRGGAVHGYTF

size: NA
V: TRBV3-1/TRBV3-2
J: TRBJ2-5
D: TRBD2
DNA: TGTGCCAGCAGCCAAGATCTTTTTTGTAGCGGGGGGGCCCAAGAGACCCAGTACTTC
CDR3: CASSQDLFCSGGAQETQYF

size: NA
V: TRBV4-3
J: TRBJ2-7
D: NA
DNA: TGCGCCAGCAGCCAAGTGTCGGGGGATTTCGACGAGCAGTACTTC
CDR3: CASSQVSGDFDEQYF

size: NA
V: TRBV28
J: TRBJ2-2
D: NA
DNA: TGTGCCAGCAGTTTATCGGGGACCGGGGAGCTGTTTTTT
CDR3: CASSLSGTGELFF

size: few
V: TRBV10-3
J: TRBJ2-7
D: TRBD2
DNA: TGTGCCATCAGTGATTCGGGGGGGGCCTACGAGCAGTACTTC
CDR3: CAISDSGGAYEQYF

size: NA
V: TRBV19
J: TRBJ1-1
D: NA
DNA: TGTGCCAGTAGAATGGGAGGGAAAGCTTTCTTT
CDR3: CASRMGGKAFF

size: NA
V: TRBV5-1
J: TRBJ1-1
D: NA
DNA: TGCGCCAGCAGCCCCGCCCACCAGATGAACACTGAAGCTTTCTTT
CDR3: CASSPAHQMNTEAFF

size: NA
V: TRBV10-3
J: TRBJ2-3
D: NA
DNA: TGTGCCATCAGTCCCCTAACCACAGATACGCAGTATTTT
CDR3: CAISPLTTDTQYF

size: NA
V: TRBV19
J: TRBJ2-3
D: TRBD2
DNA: TGTGCCAGTAGTAACTTATTAGCGGGTCTCGATACGCAGTATTTT
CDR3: CASSNLLAGLDTQYF

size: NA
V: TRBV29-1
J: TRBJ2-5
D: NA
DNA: TGCAGCGTGAGGGAGCTCCGGGAGACCCAGTACTTC
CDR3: CSVRELRETQYF

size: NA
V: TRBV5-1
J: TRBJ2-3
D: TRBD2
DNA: TGCGCCAGCAGCTTAGCGGGGATTCATACAGATACGCAGTATTTT
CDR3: CASSLAGIHTDTQYF

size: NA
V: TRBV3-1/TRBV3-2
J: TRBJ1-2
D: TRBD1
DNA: TGTGCCAGCAGCCCTAAACAGGGGGACGGCTACACCTTC
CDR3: CASSPKQGDGYTF

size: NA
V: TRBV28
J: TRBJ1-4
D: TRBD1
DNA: TGTGCCAGCAGTCCAGGGGGGCGCTTGGAAAAACTGTTTTTT
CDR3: CASSPGGRLEKLFF

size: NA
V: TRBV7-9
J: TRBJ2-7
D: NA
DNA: TGTGCCAGCAGCCCATTCGCGGCCTCCGAGCAGTACTTC
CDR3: CASSPFAASEQYF

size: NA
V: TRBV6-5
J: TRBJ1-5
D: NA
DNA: TGTGCCAGCTCGGGGGGGGGCCGCTTTCAGCATTTT
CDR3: CASSGGGRFQHF

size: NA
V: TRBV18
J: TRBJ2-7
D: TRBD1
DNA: TGTGCCAGCTCACTTGACGCAGGGGGCTACGAGCAGTACTTC
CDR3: CASSLDAGGYEQYF

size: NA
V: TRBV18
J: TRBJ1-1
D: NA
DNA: TGTGCCAGCTCACCCCTCGCGGAGAAAGAAGCTTTCTTT
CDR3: CASSPLAEKEAFF

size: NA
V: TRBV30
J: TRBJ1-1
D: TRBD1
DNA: TGTGCCTGGAGTACTACACAAAGGGACAGGATGAACACTGAAGCTTTCTTT
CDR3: CAWSTTQRDRMNTEAFF

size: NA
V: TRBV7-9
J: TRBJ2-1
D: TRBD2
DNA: TGTGCCAGCAGCTTATACGCAGCGGGAGGGACCAGCTCCTACAATGAGCAGTTCTTC
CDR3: CASSLYAAGGTSSYNEQFF

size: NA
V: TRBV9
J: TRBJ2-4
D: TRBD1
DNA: TGTGCCAGCAGCACCACCAGCGAAGACAGGGGCGGGAACATTCAGTACTTC
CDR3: CASSTTSEDRGGNIQYF

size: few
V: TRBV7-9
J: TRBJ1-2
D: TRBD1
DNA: TGTGCCAGCAGTACTATCAGACAGGGGCCTGCCTATGGCTACACCTTC
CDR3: CASSTIRQGPAYGYTF

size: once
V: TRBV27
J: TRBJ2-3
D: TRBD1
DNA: TGTGCCAGCAGTTCACCGGGACAGGGCACAGATACGCAGTATTTT
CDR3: CASSSPGQGTDTQYF

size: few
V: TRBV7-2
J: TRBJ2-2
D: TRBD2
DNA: TGTGCCAGCAGCTGGACTAGACAAAACACCGGGGAGCTGTTTTTT
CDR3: CASSWTRQNTGELFF

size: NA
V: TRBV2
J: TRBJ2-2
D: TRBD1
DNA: TGTGCCAGCAGAGAACAGGGGTCCGGGGAGCTGTTTTTT
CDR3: CASREQGSGELFF

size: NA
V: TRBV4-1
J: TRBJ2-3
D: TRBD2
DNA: TGCGCCAGCAGCCTACTAGCGGGGTTTACAGATACGCAGTATTTT
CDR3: CASSLLAGFTDTQYF

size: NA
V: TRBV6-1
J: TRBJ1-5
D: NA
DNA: TGTGCCAGCAGTGAAGTGGGGAGGGGGTATCAGCCCCAGCATTTT
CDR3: CASSEVGRGYQPQHF

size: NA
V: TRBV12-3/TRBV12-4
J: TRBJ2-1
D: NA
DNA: TGTGCCAGCAGTTATCTCGATGAGCAGTTCTTC
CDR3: CASSYLDEQFF

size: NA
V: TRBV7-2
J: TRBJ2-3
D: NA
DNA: TGTGCCAGCAGCTTAGTGTCTATCTTACAGGGCCCCTATACGCAGTATTTT
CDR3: CASSLVSILQGPYTQYF

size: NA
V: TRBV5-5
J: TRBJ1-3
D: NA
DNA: TGTGCCAGCAGCACCGGGTCATACACTGGAAACACCATATATTTT
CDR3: CASSTGSYTGNTIYF

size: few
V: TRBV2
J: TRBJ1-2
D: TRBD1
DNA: TGTGCCAGCAGGACCACAGGGGGCGGTGTCTATGGCTACACCTTC
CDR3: CASRTTGGGVYGYTF

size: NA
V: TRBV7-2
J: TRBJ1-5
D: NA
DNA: TGTGCCACCCGATGGGGCATACTCTTAAGGCAGCCCCAGCATTTT
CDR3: CATRWGILLRQPQHF

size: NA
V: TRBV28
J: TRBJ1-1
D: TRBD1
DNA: TGTGCCAGCAGTTTCTCAGGGGGCAGGACTGAAGCTTTCTTT
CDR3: CASSFSGGRTEAFF